This paragraph reports one T cell receptor beta chain. Its antigen is unknown. Germline V gives CDR1 PRHDT, CDR2 FYEKMQ (reference sequence). This CDR3 is built from 13 residues. V was clipped by 0 bases and J by 7 bases, with 7 bases between them. The sample belongs to a study of a mutant IDH1 vaccine in newly diagnosed glioma. Study at large: Radiotherapy, temozolomide, or both had been given previously, and both were given to most.

Generated by immunoSEQ multiplex PCR, the TCRdb table keeps only in-frame clones and is missing some. The sample has approximately 56,000 clones; approximately 71% are singletons. Time point of the sample: week 47, end of study. In the vaccine, a single dose held 300 ug of the mutant IDH1 20-mer peptide, along with topical imiquimod. This TCR was recovered from a man between 45 and 60 years old with glioma. V usage is TRBV13 and J usage is TRBJ2-1, with D hard to call. The sequenced sample was PBMCs, obtained from a glioma patient whose treatment included an IDH1 peptide vaccine. CDR3 region: CASSLGPGNEQFF. The DNA of the CDR3 is TGTGCCAGCAGCTTAGGTCCCGGGAATGAGCAGTTCTTC.